In its sample, the clone carrying this T cell receptor beta chain was seen a few times. What it binds is unknown. Expressed TCRB transcripts got sequenced, as all isolated RNA was reverse transcribed. Reads from naive, central memory and regulatory T cell samples averaged approximately 3.7 million. This table comes from immunoSEQ multiplex PCR, and its TCRdb copy is limited to in-frame clones, with some not included. The data show about 930,000 clones, with roughly 15% seen just once and about 0.02% held by the top ten. This entry comes from a study of beta chain features in type 1 diabetes. Study conclusions and caveats: In every one of the four CD4+ subsets, TCRB CDR3s were moderately but significantly shorter in Type 1 diabetes patients.

Sequenced material: naive CD4+ T cells from blood. The origin of this receptor is a woman under 30 in good health.

CDR3 DNA: TGTGCCAGCAGTGAATTCGGGATCGGGCAAAACACTGAAGCTTTCTTT. This codes for CASSEFGIGQNTEAFF. The chain joins TRBV2 to TRBJ1-1; D is ambiguous. CDR3 size: 16 residues. The germline V and J ends were trimmed by 2 bases and 2 bases, with 15 bases remaining between them. Germline V gene sequence: CDR1 SNHLY, CDR2 FYNNEI.